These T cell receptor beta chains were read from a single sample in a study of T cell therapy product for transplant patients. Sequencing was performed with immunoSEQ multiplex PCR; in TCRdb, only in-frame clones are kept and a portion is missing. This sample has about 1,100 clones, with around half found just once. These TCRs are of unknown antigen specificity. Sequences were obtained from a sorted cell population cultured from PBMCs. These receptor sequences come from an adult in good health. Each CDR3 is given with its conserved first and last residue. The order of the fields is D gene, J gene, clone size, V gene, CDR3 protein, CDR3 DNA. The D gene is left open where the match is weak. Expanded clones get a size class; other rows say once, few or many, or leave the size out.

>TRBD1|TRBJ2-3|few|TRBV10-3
CAIRDSRQGSTDTQYF
TGTGCCATCAGGGACTCTAGACAGGGTAGCACAGATACGCAGTATTTT
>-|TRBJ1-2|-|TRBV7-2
CASSLGGADGYTF
TGTGCCAGCAGCTTAGGGGGGGCGGATGGCTACACCTTC
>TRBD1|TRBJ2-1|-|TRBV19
CASTGTGYGNEQFF
TGTGCCAGTACCGGGACAGGGTATGGGAATGAGCAGTTCTTC
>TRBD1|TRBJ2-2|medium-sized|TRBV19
CAIGDKTGGVTGELFF
TGTGCCATAGGAGATAAGACAGGGGGGGTCACCGGGGAGCTGTTTTTT
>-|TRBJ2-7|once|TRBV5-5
CASSFRTYYEQYF
TGTGCCAGCAGCTTTAGGACATACTACGAGCAGTACTTC
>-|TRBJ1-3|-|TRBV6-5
CASIGGQSSGNTIYF
TGTGCCAGCATTGGAGGACAGAGCTCTGGAAACACCATATATTTT
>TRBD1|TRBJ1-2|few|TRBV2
CASSVQGTDGYTF
TGTGCCAGCAGTGTACAGGGGACCGATGGCTACACCTTC
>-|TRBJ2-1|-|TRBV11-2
CASSPQRGQTNNEQFF
TGTGCCAGCAGCCCCCAGCGGGGACAGACTAACAATGAGCAGTTCTTC
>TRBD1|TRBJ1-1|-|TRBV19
CASSMLQGARYTEAFF
TGTGCCAGTAGTATGCTACAGGGGGCTCGGTACACTGAAGCTTTCTTT
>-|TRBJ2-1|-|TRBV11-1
CASSQGGLRFF
TGTGCCAGCAGCCAGGGGGGGCTTCGGTTCTTC
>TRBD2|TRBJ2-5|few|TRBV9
CASSVGSAGGPLETQYF
TGTGCCAGCAGCGTAGGATCAGCGGGGGGGCCATTGGAGACCCAGTACTTC
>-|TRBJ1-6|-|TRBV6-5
CASSYSSGKDSPLHF
TGTGCCAGCAGTTACTCGTCCGGGAAAGATTCACCCCTCCACTTT
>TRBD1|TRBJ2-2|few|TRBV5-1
CASSLSQGVGELFF
TGCGCCAGCAGCTTGTCCCAGGGGGTCGGGGAGCTGTTTTTT
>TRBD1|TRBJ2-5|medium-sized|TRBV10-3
CAIRSGTGDHQETQYF
TGTGCCATCAGATCCGGGACAGGGGACCACCAAGAGACCCAGTACTTC
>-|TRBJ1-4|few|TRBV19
CASSIGRVGEKLFF
TGTGCCAGTAGTATCGGCAGGGTGGGTGAAAAACTGTTTTTT
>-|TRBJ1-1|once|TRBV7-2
CASSLLRETEAFF
TGTGCCAGCAGCTTATTACGGGAGACTGAAGCTTTCTTT
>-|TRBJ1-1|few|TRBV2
CASSERAEAFF
TGTGCCAGCAGTGAAAGGGCTGAAGCTTTCTTT
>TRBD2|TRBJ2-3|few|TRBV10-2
CASSDLLAGSTDTQYF
TGCGCCAGCAGTGACCTCCTAGCGGGGAGCACAGATACGCAGTATTTT
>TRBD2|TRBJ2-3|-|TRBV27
CASSKTGTSGVTDTQYF
TGTGCCAGCAGCAAGACAGGGACTAGCGGGGTCACAGATACGCAGTATTTT
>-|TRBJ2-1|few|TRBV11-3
CASSLTDEQFF
TGTGCCAGCAGCTTAACTGATGAGCAGTTCTTC
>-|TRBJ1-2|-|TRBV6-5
CASSHGEPNYGYTF
TGTGCCAGCAGTCATGGGGAGCCTAACTATGGCTACACCTTC
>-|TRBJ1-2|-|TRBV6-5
CASRGGRGIYGYTF
TGTGCCAGCAGGGGAGGACGGGGAATTTATGGCTACACCTTC
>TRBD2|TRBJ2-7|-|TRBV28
CASSFSGGYEQYF
TGTGCCAGCAGTTTTTCGGGGGGTTACGAGCAGTACTTC
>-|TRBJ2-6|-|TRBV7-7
CASSGAISATSRANVLTF
TGTGCCAGCAGCGGAGCGATAAGTGCCACAAGTCGGGCCAACGTCCTGACTTTC
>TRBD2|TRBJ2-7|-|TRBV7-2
CASSLGSGGPYEQYF
TGTGCCAGCAGCTTAGGAAGCGGGGGGCCCTACGAGCAGTACTTC
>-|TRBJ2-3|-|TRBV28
CASSSQGRDLTDTQYF
TGTGCCAGCAGTTCACAGGGGAGGGACCTCACAGATACGCAGTATTTT
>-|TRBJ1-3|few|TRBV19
CASRSGASGNTIYF
TGTGCCAGTAGGTCGGGGGCCTCTGGAAACACCATATATTTT
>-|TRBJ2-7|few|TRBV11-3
CASSLGDEQYF
TGTGCCAGCAGCTTAGGGGACGAGCAGTACTTC
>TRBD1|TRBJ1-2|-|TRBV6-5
CASSDRGIFGYTF
TGTGCCAGCAGCGACAGGGGGATTTTTGGCTACACCTTC
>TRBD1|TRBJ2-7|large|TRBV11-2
CASSSGQGEGSEQYF
TGTGCCAGCAGCTCCGGACAGGGAGAAGGGTCCGAGCAGTACTTC